Below are 26 T cell receptor beta chains sequenced from a single sample in a study of shared clonotypes between healthy human individuals. The data were produced by immunoSEQ multiplex PCR, yet TCRdb's version contains in-frame clones alone and is incomplete. The sample lists 550,000 to 850,000 clones, roughly 72% occurring once. The sequenced sample was memory CD4+ T cells sorted from blood. As to subset: CD45RA-negative fraction. The receptors derive from a woman aged 25 to 39 in good health.

The chain carries TRBV10-3 and TRBJ1-4, with D unclear. This CDR3 contains 14 residues. The ends were cut back, 2 bases at V and 11 bases at J, with 15 bases in the middle. Per germline, CDR1 ENHRY and CDR2 SYGVKD. The CDR3 DNA sequence: TGTGCCATCAGTGAGGCGGCGGTTAGTGGGAAACTGTTTTTT. It is translated as CAISEAAVSGKLFF.

This clone was counted only a few times. The gene calls are TRBV5-1 and TRBJ1-3; perhaps TRBD1 as D (5 bases). Germline CDR1 is SGHRS and CDR2 is YFSETQ. Trimming shortened V by 2 bases and J by 3 bases, and 12 bases separated the two germline ends. The CDR3 is 15 amino acids. CDR3 region: CASSFSGTFGNTIYF. CDR3 nucleotide sequence: TGCGCCAGCAGCTTTTCCGGGACGTTTGGAAACACCATATATTTT. Combining the CDR3 with reference TRBV5-1 and TRBJ1-3 gives the whole variable domain KAGVTQTPRYLIKTRGQQVTLSCSPISGHRSVSWYQQTPGQGLQFLFEYFSETQRNKGNFPGRFSGRQFSNSRSEMNVSTLELGDSALYLCASSFSGTFGNTIYFGEGSWLTVV.

This clone was observed once. The rearrangement links TRBV5-1 to TRBJ2-6, with D uncertain. The ends were cut back, 7 bases at V and 0 bases at J, with 11 bases in the middle. The CDR3 loop spans 15 amino acids. Germline V gene data show CDR1 as SGHRS and CDR2 as YFSETQ. CDR3 nucleotides: TGCGCCAGCCGTCCGGGCCCCTCTGGGGCCAACGTCCTGACTTTC. This encodes CASRPGPSGANVLTF.

This chain uses TRBV7-3 with TRBJ2-1; maybe TRBD2 (6 bases). The V gene lost 5 bases and the J gene lost 2 bases, with 16 bases spanning the gap. CDR1 SGHTA and CDR2 FQGTGA come from the germline V gene. This CDR3 contains 16 residues. The chain's CDR3 is CASSGGREQTYNEQFF. The CDR3 DNA reads TGTGCCAGCAGCGGGGGTCGGGAGCAGACCTACAATGAGCAGTTCTTC.

The V gene is TRBV18, the J gene TRBJ2-7, with TRBD2 identical over 9 bases. The V segment lost 5 bases and the J segment 2 bases; nucleotides outside the gene matches: 4. Germline V gives CDR1 KGHSH, CDR2 LQKENI. The CDR3 sequence is 14 residues long. This chain's CDR3 is CASSGGRAPYEQYF. The CDR3, as DNA: TGTGCCAGCTCAGGCGGGAGGGCCCCCTACGAGCAGTACTTC.

In this sample, this clone turned up a few times. The V call is TRBV2, the J call TRBJ1-1; the match to TRBD1 covers 8 bases. The J segment lost 4 bases and the V segment lost 6 bases, leaving 10 bases of the junction unmatched. The CDR3 totals 15 residues. The germline gives CDR1 SNHLY, CDR2 FYNNEI. CDR3 sequence reads: CASRGRTGSSTEAFF. In DNA form, the CDR3 reads TGTGCCAGCAGGGGTAGGACAGGGTCGTCCACTGAAGCTTTCTTT.

This clone was found many times. Different DNA sequences within this sample yield the same CDR3. J is TRBJ2-3 and V is TRBV5-1; 10 bases line up with TRBD1. The CDR3 is made up of 16 amino acids. Trimming took 0 bases from V and 0 from J; bases not matched to a gene: 1. CDR1 SGHRS and CDR2 YFSETQ come from the germline V gene. The CDR3 DNA reads TGCGCCAGCAGCTTGGGACAGGGGGCGAGCACAGATACGCAGTATTTT. It specifies CASSLGQGASTDTQYF.

The chain combines TRBV19 with TRBJ2-3; 9 nucleotides match TRBD2. The CDR3 extends over 18 amino acids. Germline loops: CDR1 LNHDA, CDR2 SQIVND (reference sequence). J was trimmed by 5 bases and V by 3 bases; bases with no gene match: 15. The CDR3 coding sequence is TGTGCCAGTAGTATTCGTTGGAGGCGGGAGGGCCGAGGAGATACGCAGTATTTT. Translating it yields CASSIRWRREGRGDTQYF.

This clone showed up just a few times. The chain employs TRBV6-1 and TRBJ1-5; 8 bases line up with TRBD1. This CDR3 is 14 amino acids long. Germline CDR1 is MNHNS and CDR2 is SASEGT. The J segment lost 6 bases and the V segment lost 6 bases, leaving 7 bases of the junction unmatched. The CDR3 DNA is TGTGCCAGCAGGTCAACAGGGGGTTTTCAGCCCCAGCATTTT. Translation: CASRSTGGFQPQHF.

The chain uses TRBV6-1 and TRBJ2-1; 11 positions match TRBD2. V dropped 8 bases and J dropped 4; count of bases not matched to a gene: 4. The CDR3 runs 14 residues. Germline V gene sequence: CDR1 MNHNS, CDR2 SASEGT. CDR3 region: CASRTSGGYNEQFF. The CDR3 DNA reads TGTGCCAGCCGTACTAGCGGGGGTTACAATGAGCAGTTCTTC.

This sequence joins TRBV2 and TRBJ1-1; D is unresolved. Trimming cost V 2 bases and J 5 bases, with 12 bases left between them. The length of the CDR3 is 14 residues. CDR1 SNHLY and CDR2 FYNNEI come from the germline V gene. The CDR3 loop reads CASSESSKATEAFF. The CDR3 DNA reads as TGTGCCAGCAGTGAAAGCTCCAAGGCGACTGAAGCTTTCTTT.

The V and J genes are TRBV11-3 and TRBJ2-7; D possibly corresponds to TRBD2 (6 bases). Germline assignment: CDR1 SGHNT and CDR2 YENEEA. The CDR3 covers 11 residues. Trimming pared 5 bases from V and 6 bases from J, leaving 8 bases between. The CDR3 loop reads CASSAGGEQYF. CDR3 DNA sequence: TGTGCCAGCAGCGCCGGGGGCGAGCAGTACTTC.

The chain employs TRBV5-1 and TRBJ2-6; 9 bases map to TRBD1. J lost 2 bases, V lost 4 bases, and 4 bases had no gene match. Germline CDR1 and CDR2: SGHRS and YFSETQ. This CDR3 spans 16 amino acids. CDR3 loop: CASSNRQGAGANVLTF. In DNA, the CDR3 is TGCGCCAGCAGCAACAGACAGGGGGCTGGGGCCAACGTCCTGACTTTC.

This clone showed up just a few times. The V and J genes are TRBV5-4 and TRBJ1-1; D is perhaps TRBD1 (6 bases). Germline values: CDR1 SGHNT, CDR2 YYREEE (reference sequence). V was shortened by 3 bases and J by 3 bases, with 15 bases between the two germline ends. CDR3 length: 15 residues. CDR3 bases: TGTGCCAGCAGCTCCAGAACAGGGAGCCACACTGAAGCTTTCTTT. It codes for CASSSRTGSHTEAFF.

V gene TRBV6-1 combines with J gene TRBJ2-7, with 14 bases fitting TRBD2. This CDR3 spans 15 amino acids. V was pared by 6 bases and J by 5 bases, with 6 bases of the junction left unmatched. CDR1 MNHNS and CDR2 SASEGT come from the germline V gene. This chain's CDR3 is CASSPGLAGVHEQYF. The CDR3 DNA follows: TGTGCCAGCAGCCCGGGACTAGCGGGAGTCCACGAGCAGTACTTC.

This clone was picked up one time. The V and J genes are TRBV7-6 and TRBJ2-2, with D maybe TRBD1 (6 bases). Germline CDR1 reads SGHVS; CDR2 reads FNYEAQ. The CDR3 has 16 residues. Trimming took 1 base from V and 4 from J, leaving 13 bases between them. CDR3 sequence: CASSLGIQGFTGELFF. The CDR3 region has the DNA TGTGCCAGCAGCTTAGGTATTCAGGGGTTCACCGGGGAGCTGTTTTTT.

The sample holds a few counts of this clone. The chain uses TRBV29-1 and TRBJ1-1; D might be TRBD1 (5 bases). The ends were cut back, 4 bases at V and 1 base at J, with 7 bases in the middle. The CDR3 totals 12 residues. Germline CDR1 and CDR2: SQVTM and ANQGSEA. The CDR3 is CSVGRGNTEAFF. The CDR3 nucleotides read TGCAGCGTTGGGAGGGGGAACACTGAAGCTTTCTTT.

CDR3 bases: TGTGCCAGCAGTGAAAGGGCAGCCTACGAGCAGTACTTC. Amino acid sequence: CASSERAAYEQYF. The chain employs TRBV6-4 and TRBJ2-7; D unresolved. CDR3 length: 13 residues. Trimming removed 3 bases at V and 2 bases at J, with 8 bases between. The germline V gene encodes CDR1 MRHNA and CDR2 SNTAGT.

This clone was seen at least ten times. V usage is TRBV2 and J usage is TRBJ1-4; 8 nucleotides match TRBD1. The J segment lost 8 bases and the V segment lost 3 bases, leaving 5 bases of the junction unmatched. There are 14 residues in the CDR3. Germline V gene sequence: CDR1 SNHLY, CDR2 FYNNEI. This CDR3 is CASSDRTGLEKLFF. The CDR3 nucleotides read TGTGCCAGCAGTGACCGGACAGGGTTGGAAAAACTGTTTTTT.

The chain's CDR3 is CASSLTGGTNYGYTF. CDR3 sequence (DNA): TGTGCCAGCAGTCTGACAGGGGGCACAAACTATGGCTACACCTTC. This sequence joins TRBV6-6 and TRBJ1-2, with 10 bases identical to TRBD1. With V trimmed by 5 bases and J by 2 bases, 5 bases remained unmatched. The CDR3 runs to 15 residues. Germline V gives CDR1 MNHNY, CDR2 SVGAGI (reference sequence).

The chain recombines TRBV4-1 with TRBJ2-7, with TRBD2 identical over 10 bases. The CDR3 totals 16 residues. The junction had 4 bases not matched to a gene; V was cut back by 0 bases and J by 2 bases. Germline values: CDR1 MGHRA, CDR2 YSYEKL. DNA of the CDR3: TGCGCCAGCAGCCAAGAGGTTGGACTAGCGGCCTACGAGCAGTACTTC. It codes for CASSQEVGLAAYEQYF.

The V call is TRBV28, the J call TRBJ2-2, with 7 bases fitting TRBD1. The CDR3 runs to 17 residues. Germline V gene data show CDR1 as MDHEN and CDR2 as SYDVKM. J lost 0 bases, V lost 5 bases, and 9 bases had no gene match. The CDR3 DNA reads as TGTGCCAGCAGTGAGGGACAGTGGGGAGCGAACACCGGGGAGCTGTTTTTT. Protein product: CASSEGQWGANTGELFF. Together with reference TRBV28 and TRBJ2-2, the CDR3 gives the full variable domain: DVKVTQSSRYLVKRTGEKVFLECVQDMDHENMFWYRQDPGLGLRLIYFSYDVKMKEKGDIPEGYSVSREKKERFSLILESASTNQTSMYLCASSEGQWGANTGELFFGEGSRLTVL.

The rearrangement joins TRBV5-4 to TRBJ2-5; TRBD1 matches 7 bases. The CDR3 loop spans 14 amino acids. The germline CDR1 and CDR2 sequences are SGHNT and YYREEE (reference sequence). V lost 4 bases to trimming and J lost 5 bases; unmatched junction nucleotides: 8. The CDR3 here is CASSPTTGWETQYF. In DNA form, the CDR3 reads TGTGCCAGCAGCCCAACGACAGGGTGGGAGACCCAGTACTTC.

This clone was seen just once. The chain joins TRBV7-2 to TRBJ2-3; the match to TRBD2 covers 10 bases. Losses at the gene ends were 3 bases for V and 6 bases for J; bases not matched to a gene: 6. CDR1 and CDR2 from the germline V gene are SGHTA and FQGNSA. This CDR3 spans 15 amino acids. This chain's CDR3 is CASSLYTSGIDTQYF. CDR3 sequence (DNA): TGTGCCAGCAGCTTGTATACTAGCGGGATCGATACGCAGTATTTT.

This clone was recorded once. This chain connects TRBV4-1 to TRBJ2-7; tentatively, D is TRBD1 or TRBD2 (5 bases each). Germline values: CDR1 MGHRA, CDR2 YSYEKL. This CDR3 is built from 15 residues. V lost 4 bases and J lost 0, with 13 bases in between. The CDR3 loop reads CASSRTGASSYEQYF. The CDR3, as DNA: TGCGCCAGCAGCCGGACCGGGGCTAGCTCCTACGAGCAGTACTTC.

As regards this clone: This sample includes further DNA sequences coding for the same CDR3. The rearrangement uses TRBV28 and TRBJ1-2, with TRBD1 as a possible D gene (5 bases). The V end lost 5 bases, the J end lost 4 bases, and 11 bases lay between the germline ends. Germline V gene lookup returns CDR1 MDHEN and CDR2 SYDVKM. The CDR3 length is 13 residues. DNA for the CDR3: TGTGCCAGCAGTCTAGGGACCGGCTATGGCTACACCTTC. The encoded protein is CASSLGTGYGYTF.